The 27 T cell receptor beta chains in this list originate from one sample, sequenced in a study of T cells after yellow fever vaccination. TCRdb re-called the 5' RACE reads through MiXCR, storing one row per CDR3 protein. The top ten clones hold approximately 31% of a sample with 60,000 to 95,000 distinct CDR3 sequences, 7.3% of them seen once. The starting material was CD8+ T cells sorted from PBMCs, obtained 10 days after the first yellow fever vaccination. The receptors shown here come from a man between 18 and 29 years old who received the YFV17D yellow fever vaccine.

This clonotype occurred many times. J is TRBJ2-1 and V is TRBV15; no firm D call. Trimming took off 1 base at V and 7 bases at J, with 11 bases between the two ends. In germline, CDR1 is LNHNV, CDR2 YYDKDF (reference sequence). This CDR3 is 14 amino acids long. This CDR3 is CATSRAPGRNEQFF. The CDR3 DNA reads TGTGCCACCAGCAGAGCGCCTGGGCGGAATGAGCAGTTCTTC.

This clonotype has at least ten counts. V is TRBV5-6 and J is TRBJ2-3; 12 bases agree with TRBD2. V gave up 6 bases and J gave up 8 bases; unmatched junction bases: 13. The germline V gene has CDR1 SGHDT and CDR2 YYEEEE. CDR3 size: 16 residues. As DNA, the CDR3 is TGTGCCAGCATCACATTACTAGCGGGGGGTCCGGGTACGCAGTATTTT. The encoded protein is CASITLLAGGPGTQYF. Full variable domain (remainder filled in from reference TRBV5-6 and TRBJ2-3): DAGVTQSPTHLIKTRGQQVTLRCSPKSGHDTVSWYQQALGQGPQFIFQYYEEEERQRGNFPDRFSGHQFPNYSSELNVNALLLGDSALYLCASITLLAGGPGTQYFGPGTRLTVL.

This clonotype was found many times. The CDR3 loop reads CASSPLTGDNEQFF. CDR3 coding DNA: TGCGCCAGCAGCCCCCTGACAGGGGACAATGAGCAGTTCTTC. The V gene is TRBV5-1, the J gene TRBJ2-1; 8 bases fit TRBD1. CDR3 length: 14 amino acids. Germline CDR1 SGHRS, CDR2 YFSETQ. V trimming: 4 bases; J trimming: 5 bases; junction bases outside the gene matches: 5. Drawing the rest from reference TRBV5-1 and TRBJ2-1, the complete variable domain is KAGVTQTPRYLIKTRGQQVTLSCSPISGHRSVSWYQQTPGQGLQFLFEYFSETQRNKGNFPGRFSGRQFSNSRSEMNVSTLELGDSALYLCASSPLTGDNEQFFGPGTRLTVL.

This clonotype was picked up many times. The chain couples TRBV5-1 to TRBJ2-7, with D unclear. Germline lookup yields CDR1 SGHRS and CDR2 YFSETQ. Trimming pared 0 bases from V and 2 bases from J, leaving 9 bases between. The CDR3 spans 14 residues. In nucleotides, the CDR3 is TGCGCCAGCAGCTTGGGACATACCGCCTACGAGCAGTACTTC. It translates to CASSLGHTAYEQYF.

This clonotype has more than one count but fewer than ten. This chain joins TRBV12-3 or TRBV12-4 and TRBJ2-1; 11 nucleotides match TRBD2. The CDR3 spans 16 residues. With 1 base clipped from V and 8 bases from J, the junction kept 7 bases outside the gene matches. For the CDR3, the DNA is TGTGCCAGCAGTTTAGGTCTAGCGGGGGGTCTTGATGAGCAGTTCTTC. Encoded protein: CASSLGLAGGLDEQFF.

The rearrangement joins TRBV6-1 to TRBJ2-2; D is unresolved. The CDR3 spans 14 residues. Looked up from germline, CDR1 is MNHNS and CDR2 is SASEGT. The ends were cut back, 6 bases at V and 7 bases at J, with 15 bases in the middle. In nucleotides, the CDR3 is TGTGCCAGCAGCGACAACTTAGGTATCGGGGAGCTGTTTTTT. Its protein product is CASSDNLGIGELFF.

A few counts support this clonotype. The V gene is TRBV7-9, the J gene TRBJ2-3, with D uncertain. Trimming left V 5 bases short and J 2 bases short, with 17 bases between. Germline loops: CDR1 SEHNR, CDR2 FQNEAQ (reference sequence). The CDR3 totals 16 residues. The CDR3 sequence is CASSPAPYANTDTQYF. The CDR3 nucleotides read TGTGCCAGCAGCCCGGCACCTTATGCTAACACAGATACGCAGTATTTT.

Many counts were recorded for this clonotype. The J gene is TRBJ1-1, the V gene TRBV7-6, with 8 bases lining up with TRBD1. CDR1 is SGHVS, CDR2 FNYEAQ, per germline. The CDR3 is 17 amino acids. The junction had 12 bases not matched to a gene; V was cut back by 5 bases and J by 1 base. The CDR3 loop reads CASSQTGQGLGNTEAFF. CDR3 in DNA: TGTGCCAGCAGCCAAACAGGACAGGGTTTGGGGAACACTGAAGCTTTCTTT.

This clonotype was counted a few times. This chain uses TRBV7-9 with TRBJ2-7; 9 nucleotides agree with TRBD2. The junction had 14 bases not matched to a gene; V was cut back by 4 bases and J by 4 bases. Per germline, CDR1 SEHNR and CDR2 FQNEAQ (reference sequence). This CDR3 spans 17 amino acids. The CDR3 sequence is CASSSYDPLAGIYEQYF. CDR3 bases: TGTGCCAGCAGCTCCTACGACCCCCTAGCGGGGATTTACGAGCAGTACTTC.

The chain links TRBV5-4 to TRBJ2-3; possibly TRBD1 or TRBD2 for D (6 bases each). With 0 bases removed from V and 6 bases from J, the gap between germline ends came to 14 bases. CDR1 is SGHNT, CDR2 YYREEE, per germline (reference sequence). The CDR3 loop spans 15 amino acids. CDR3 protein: CASSLAGAIADTQYF. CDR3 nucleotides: TGTGCCAGCAGCTTGGCGGGGGCTATAGCTGATACGCAGTATTTT. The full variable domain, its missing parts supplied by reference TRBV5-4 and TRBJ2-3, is ETGVTQSPTHLIKTRGQQVTLRCSSQSGHNTVSWYQQALGQGPQFIFQYYREEENGRGNFPPRFSGLQFPNYSSELNVNALELDDSALYLCASSLAGAIADTQYFGPGTRLTVL.

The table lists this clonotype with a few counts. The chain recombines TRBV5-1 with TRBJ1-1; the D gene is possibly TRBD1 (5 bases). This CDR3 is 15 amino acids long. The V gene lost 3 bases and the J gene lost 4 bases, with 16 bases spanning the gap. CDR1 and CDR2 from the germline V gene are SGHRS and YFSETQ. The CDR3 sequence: CASSSNPGVSTEAFF. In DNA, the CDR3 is TGCGCCAGCAGCTCCAATCCGGGGGTATCCACTGAAGCTTTCTTT.

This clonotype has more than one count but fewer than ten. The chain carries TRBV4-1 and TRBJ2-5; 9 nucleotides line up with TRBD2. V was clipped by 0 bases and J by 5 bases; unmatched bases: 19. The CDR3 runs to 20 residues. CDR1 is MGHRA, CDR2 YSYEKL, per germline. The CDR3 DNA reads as TGCGCCAGCAGCCAAGAAAATTTGGTGACTAGCGGAGACCAGGGGGAGACCCAGTACTTC. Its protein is CASSQENLVTSGDQGETQYF.

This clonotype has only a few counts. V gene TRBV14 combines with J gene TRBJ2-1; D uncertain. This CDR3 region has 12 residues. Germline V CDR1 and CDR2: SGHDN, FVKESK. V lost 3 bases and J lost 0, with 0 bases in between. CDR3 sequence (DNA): TGTGCCAGCAGCCACTCCTACAATGAGCAGTTCTTC. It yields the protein CASSHSYNEQFF.

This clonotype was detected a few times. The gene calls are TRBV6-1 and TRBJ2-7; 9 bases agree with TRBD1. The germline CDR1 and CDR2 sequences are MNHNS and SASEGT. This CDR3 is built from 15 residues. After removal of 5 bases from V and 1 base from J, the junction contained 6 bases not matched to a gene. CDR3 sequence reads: CASSISGTGSYEQYV. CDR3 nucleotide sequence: TGTGCCAGCAGTATTTCCGGGACAGGGTCCTACGAGCAGTACGTC.

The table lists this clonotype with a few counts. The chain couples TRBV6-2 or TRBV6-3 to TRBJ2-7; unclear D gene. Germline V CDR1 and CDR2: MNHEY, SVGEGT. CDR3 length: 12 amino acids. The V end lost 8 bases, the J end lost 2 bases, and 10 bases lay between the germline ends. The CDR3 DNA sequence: TGTGCCAGCGAAGGTGGACCCTACGAGCAGTACTTC. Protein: CASEGGPYEQYF.

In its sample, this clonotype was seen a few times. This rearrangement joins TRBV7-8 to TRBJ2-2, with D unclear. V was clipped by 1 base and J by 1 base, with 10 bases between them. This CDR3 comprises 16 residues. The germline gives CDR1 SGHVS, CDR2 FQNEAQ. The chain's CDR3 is CASSLVGSLNTGELFF. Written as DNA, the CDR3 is TGTGCCAGCAGCTTAGTCGGTAGTTTGAACACCGGGGAGCTGTTTTTT.

The DNA of the CDR3 is TGTGCCAGCAGCCAATCTATCGACAGGGCTTCCTACGAGCAGTACTTC. This sequence encodes CASSQSIDRASYEQYF. V and J are TRBV4-2 and TRBJ2-7, with 7 bases aligning to TRBD1. This CDR3 is built from 16 residues. The trim removed 2 bases at V and 1 base at J, leaving 8 bases unmatched. From germline, CDR1 is LGHNA and CDR2 YNFKEQ.

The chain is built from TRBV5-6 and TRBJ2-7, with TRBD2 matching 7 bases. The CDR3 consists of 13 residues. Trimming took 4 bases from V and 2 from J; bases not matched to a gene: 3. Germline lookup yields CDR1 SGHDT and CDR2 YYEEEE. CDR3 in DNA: TGTGCCAGCAGCCTGGGGACTACCTACGAGCAGTACTTC. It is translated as CASSLGTTYEQYF.

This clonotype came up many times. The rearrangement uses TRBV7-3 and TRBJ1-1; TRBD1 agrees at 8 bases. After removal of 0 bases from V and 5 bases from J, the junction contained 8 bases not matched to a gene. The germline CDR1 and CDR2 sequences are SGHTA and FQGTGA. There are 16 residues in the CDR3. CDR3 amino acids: CASSLTGQGALTEAFF. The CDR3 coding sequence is TGTGCCAGCAGCTTAACGGGGCAGGGGGCGTTGACTGAAGCTTTCTTT. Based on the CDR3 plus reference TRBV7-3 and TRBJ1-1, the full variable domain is GAGVSQTPSNKVTEKGKYVELRCDPISGHTALYWYRQSLGQGPEFLIYFQGTGAADDSGLPNDRFFAVRPEGSVSTLKIQRTERGDSAVYLCASSLTGQGALTEAFFGQGTRLTVV.

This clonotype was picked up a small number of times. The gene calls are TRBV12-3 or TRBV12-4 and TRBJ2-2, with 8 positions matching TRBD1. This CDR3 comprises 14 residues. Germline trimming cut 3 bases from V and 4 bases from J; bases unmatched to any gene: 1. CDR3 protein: CASSFGTGTGELFF. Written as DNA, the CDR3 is TGTGCCAGCAGTTTCGGGACAGGCACCGGGGAGCTGTTTTTT.

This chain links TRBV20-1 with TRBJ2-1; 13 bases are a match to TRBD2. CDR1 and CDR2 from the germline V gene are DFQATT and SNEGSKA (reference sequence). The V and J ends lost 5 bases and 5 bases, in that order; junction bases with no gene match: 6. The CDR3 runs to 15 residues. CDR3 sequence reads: CSAHLGTSGDNEQFF. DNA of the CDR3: TGCAGTGCTCACCTCGGGACTAGCGGGGACAATGAGCAGTTCTTC.

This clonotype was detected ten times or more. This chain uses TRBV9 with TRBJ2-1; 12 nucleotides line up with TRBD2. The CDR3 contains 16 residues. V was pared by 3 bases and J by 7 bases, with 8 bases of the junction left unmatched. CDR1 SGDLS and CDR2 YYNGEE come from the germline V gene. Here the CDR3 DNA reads TGTGCCAGCAGCGCGCTCCTAGCGGGGGGGCTAAATGAGCAGTTCTTC. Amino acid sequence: CASSALLAGGLNEQFF. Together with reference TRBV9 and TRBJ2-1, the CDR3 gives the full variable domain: DSGVTQTPKHLITATGQRVTLRCSPRSGDLSVYWYQQSLDQGLQFLIQYYNGEERAKGNILERFSAQQFPDLHSELNLSSLELGDSALYFCASSALLAGGLNEQFFGPGTRLTVL.

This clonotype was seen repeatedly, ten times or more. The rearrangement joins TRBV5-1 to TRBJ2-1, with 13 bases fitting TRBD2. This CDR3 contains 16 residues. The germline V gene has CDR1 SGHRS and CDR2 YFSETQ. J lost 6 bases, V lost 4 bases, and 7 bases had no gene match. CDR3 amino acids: CASSATSGGALNEQFF. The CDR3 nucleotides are TGCGCCAGCAGCGCAACTAGCGGGGGGGCCCTCAATGAGCAGTTCTTC. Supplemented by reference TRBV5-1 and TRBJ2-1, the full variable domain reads KAGVTQTPRYLIKTRGQQVTLSCSPISGHRSVSWYQQTPGQGLQFLFEYFSETQRNKGNFPGRFSGRQFSNSRSEMNVSTLELGDSALYLCASSATSGGALNEQFFGPGTRLTVL.

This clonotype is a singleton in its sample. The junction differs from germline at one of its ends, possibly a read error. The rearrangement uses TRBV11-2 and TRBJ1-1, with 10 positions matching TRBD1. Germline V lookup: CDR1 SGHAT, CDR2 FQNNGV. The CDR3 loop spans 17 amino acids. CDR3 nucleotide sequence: TGTGCCAACAGCATATCATGGGACAGGGGACTGAACACTGAAGCTTTCTTT. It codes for CANSISWDRGLNTEAFF.

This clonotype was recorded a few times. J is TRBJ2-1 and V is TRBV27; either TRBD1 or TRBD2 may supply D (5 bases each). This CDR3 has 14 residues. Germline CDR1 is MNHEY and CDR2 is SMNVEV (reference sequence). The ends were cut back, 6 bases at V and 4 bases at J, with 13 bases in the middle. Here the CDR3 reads CASRLRDGYNEQFF. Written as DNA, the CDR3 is TGTGCCAGCAGGCTCCGGGACGGTTACAATGAGCAGTTCTTC.

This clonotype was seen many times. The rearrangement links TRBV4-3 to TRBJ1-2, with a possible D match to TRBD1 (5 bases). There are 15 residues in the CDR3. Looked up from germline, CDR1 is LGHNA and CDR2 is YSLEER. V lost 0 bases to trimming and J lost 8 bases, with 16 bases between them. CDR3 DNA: TGCGCCAGCAGCCAAGAACGGACATCTCGGCTAGGCTACACCTTC. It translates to CASSQERTSRLGYTF.

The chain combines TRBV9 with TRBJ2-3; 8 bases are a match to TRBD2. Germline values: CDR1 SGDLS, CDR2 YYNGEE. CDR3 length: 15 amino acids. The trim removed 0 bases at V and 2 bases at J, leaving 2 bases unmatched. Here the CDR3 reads CASSVAAGATDTQYF. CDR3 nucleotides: TGTGCCAGCAGCGTAGCAGCGGGGGCCACAGATACGCAGTATTTT.